This T cell receptor beta chain is drawn from a study of blood T cell repertoires in COVID-19. In the study overall: Acute and convalescent COVID-19 samples came from the United States, Italy and Spain. In each case, the material was cDNA or gDNA derived from T cells, B-cell-depleted T cells, or PBMCs.

Methods used by the authors: Scientists estimated how many nucleated cells there were by amplifying reference gene primers. Clones were read by immunoSEQ multiplex PCR, and TCRdb kept only the in-frame ones, dropping some. D and trimming were read from the DNA, whereas the V and J calls and clone size are those reported in that table. The top ten clones hold less than 5% of a sample with fewer than 90,000 clones, about 96% of them seen once. The sample consisted of peripheral blood. The origin of this receptor is a human donor with active COVID-19. The donor label of this sample is uncertain.

CDR3: CASTNHSSKNIQYF. The CDR3 nucleotides are TGTGCCAGCACCAACCACTCGTCCAAAAACATTCAGTACTTC. V is TRBV7-9 and J is TRBJ2-4; D is undetermined. The V end was cut by 7 bases, the J end by 2 bases, with 12 bases between. The germline V gene has CDR1 SEHNR and CDR2 FQNEAQ (reference sequence). This CDR3 is 14 amino acids long.